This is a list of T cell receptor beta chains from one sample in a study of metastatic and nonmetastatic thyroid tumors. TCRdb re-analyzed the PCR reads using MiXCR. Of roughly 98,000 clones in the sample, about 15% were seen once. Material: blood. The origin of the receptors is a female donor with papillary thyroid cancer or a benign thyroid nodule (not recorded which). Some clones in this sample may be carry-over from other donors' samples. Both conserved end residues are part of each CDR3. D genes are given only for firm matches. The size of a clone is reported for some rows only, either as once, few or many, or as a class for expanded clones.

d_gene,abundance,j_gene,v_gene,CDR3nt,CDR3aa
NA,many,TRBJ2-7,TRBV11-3,TGTGCCAGCAGCCAGGGAATCGGCGAGCAGTACTTC,CASSQGIGEQYF
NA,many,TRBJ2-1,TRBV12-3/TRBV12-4,TGTGCCAGCAGTTTCGCTAGGCGCTCCTACAATGAGCAGTTCTTC,CASSFARRSYNEQFF
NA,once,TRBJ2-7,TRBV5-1,TGCGCCAGCAGCTTGGGGGGGATTGAATCCTACGAGCAGTACTTC,CASSLGGIESYEQYF
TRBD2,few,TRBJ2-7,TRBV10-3,TGTGCCATCAGTGAGTCTAGCGGGGTCGACGAGCAGTACTTC,CAISESSGVDEQYF
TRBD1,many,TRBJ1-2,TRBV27,TGTGCCAGCAGTCCGACAGGGACGGGCTACACCTTC,CASSPTGTGYTF
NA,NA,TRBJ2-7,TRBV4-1,TGCGCCAGTCGTCGGGTTGGCGGGACCTACGAGCAGTACTTC,CASRRVGGTYEQYF
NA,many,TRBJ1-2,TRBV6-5,TGTGCCAGCAGTTCCCTAAACCCTGGAGTGATGGGCTCCTATGGCTACACCTTC,CASSSLNPGVMGSYGYTF
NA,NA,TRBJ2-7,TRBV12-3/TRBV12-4,TGTGCCAGCAGTTTTCCCGGACTCTACGAGCAGTACTTC,CASSFPGLYEQYF
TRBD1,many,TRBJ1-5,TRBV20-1,TGCAGTGCAAAAGGGGACAGTGGCAATCAGCCCCAGCATTTT,CSAKGDSGNQPQHF
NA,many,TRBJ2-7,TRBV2,TGTGCCAGCAGTTCTAGACAGGTATACGAGCAGTACTTC,CASSSRQVYEQYF
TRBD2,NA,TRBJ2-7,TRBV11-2,TGTGCCAGCAGCAGTCCCGGGACTAGTGTTCGAACCGAGCAGTACTTC,CASSSPGTSVRTEQYF
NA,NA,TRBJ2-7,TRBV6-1,TGTGCCAGCAGTGAAATGATGGGCGCGATCTACGAGCAGTACTTC,CASSEMMGAIYEQYF
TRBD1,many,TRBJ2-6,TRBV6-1,TGTGCCAGCAGGGCCCGGACAGGGAACTCTGGGGCCAACGTCCTGACTTTC,CASRARTGNSGANVLTF
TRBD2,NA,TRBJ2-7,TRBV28,TGTGCCAGCAATAAGATGGGACTAGCGTGGGACACCCTCTACGAGCAGTACTTC,CASNKMGLAWDTLYEQYF
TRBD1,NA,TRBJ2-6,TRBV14,TGTGCCAGCAGCCCCGGACAGGGGCCGGCTGGGGCCAACGTCCTGACTTTC,CASSPGQGPAGANVLTF
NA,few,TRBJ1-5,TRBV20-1,TGCAGTGCTCTCCTAGGTCGGGGCAATCAGCCCCAGCATTTT,CSALLGRGNQPQHF
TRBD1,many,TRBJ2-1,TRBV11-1,TGTGCCAGCAGCGCACAGGGGGACCCGTTCTTC,CASSAQGDPFF
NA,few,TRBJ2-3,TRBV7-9,TGTGCCAGCAGCCTAGAAGGGGTTGGATCGACGCAGTATTTT,CASSLEGVGSTQYF
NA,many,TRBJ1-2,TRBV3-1,TGTGCCAGCAGCCCACAGGGAAACTATGGCTACACCTTC,CASSPQGNYGYTF
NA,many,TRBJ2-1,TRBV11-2,TGTGCCAGCAGCTTAGAGGGCCAGGACATATACAATGAGCAGTTCTTC,CASSLEGQDIYNEQFF
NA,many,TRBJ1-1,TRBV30,TGTGCCTGGGGCCCCGAGGGAATGACTGAAGCTTTCTTT,CAWGPEGMTEAFF
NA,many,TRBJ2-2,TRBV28,TGTGCCAGCAGTCAGGGGGGGCTCTACACCGGGGAGCTGTTTTTT,CASSQGGLYTGELFF
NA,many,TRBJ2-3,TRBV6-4,TGTGCCAGCAGTAAACAGGGAGACACAGATACGCAGTATTTT,CASSKQGDTDTQYF
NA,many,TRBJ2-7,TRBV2,TGTGCCAGCAGGCTAGACGGGCCCTCCTACGAGCAGTACTTC,CASRLDGPSYEQYF
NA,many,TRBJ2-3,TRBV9,TGTGCCAGCAGCGTGGCTGGGGACCGCACAGATACGCAGTATTTT,CASSVAGDRTDTQYF
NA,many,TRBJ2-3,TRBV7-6,TGTGCCAGCAGCCGCGGACCTGGCACAGATACGCAGTATTTT,CASSRGPGTDTQYF